Below are 26 T cell receptor beta chains sequenced from a single sample in a study of blood T cell repertoires in COVID-19. Clones were read by immunoSEQ multiplex PCR, and TCRdb kept only the in-frame ones, dropping some. The sample lists approximately 150,000 clones; roughly 87% were seen once. The sample comprised peripheral blood. These receptor sequences come from a woman aged 50 to 60 with acute or convalescent COVID-19.

The CDR3 nucleotides are TGTGCCAGCAGTTACACCCAGGGTGCTTACTACGAGCAGTACTTC. Translation gives CASSYTQGAYYEQYF. The chain uses TRBV6-5 and TRBJ2-7; maybe TRBD1 (5 bases). In germline, CDR1 is MNHEY, CDR2 SVGAGI. The length of the CDR3 is 15 residues. V shed 2 bases and J shed 3 bases, with 14 bases lying between them.

The chain joins TRBV7-8 to TRBJ2-2; TRBD2 matches at 11 bases. The CDR3 is 16 residues long. Germline-derived CDR1 and CDR2 are SGHVS and FQNEAQ. V shed 2 bases and J 7 bases; nucleotides not matched to a gene: 6. The CDR3 loop reads CASSLIASGRHGELFF. In nucleotides, the CDR3 is TGTGCCAGCAGCTTAATCGCTAGCGGGAGGCACGGGGAGCTGTTTTTT.

V is TRBV7-3 and J is TRBJ2-3; no reliable D call. The germline gives CDR1 SGHTA, CDR2 FQGTGA. Trimming cost V 5 bases and J 2 bases, with 5 bases left between them. The CDR3 extends over 12 amino acids. The CDR3 DNA follows: TGTGCCAGCAGCCTAGACACAGATACGCAGTATTTT. This gives the protein CASSLDTDTQYF.

The chain couples TRBV29-1 to TRBJ1-2, with 9 bases matching TRBD1. Per germline, CDR1 SQVTM and CDR2 ANQGSEA. V gave up 8 bases and J gave up 7 bases; unmatched junction bases: 11. This CDR3 region has 13 residues. The CDR3 DNA reads as TGCAGCACGACCGGGACAGGGAGTTCTGGCTACACCTTC. Its protein is CSTTGTGSSGYTF.

The CDR3 sequence is CASSEYQNRLKQFF. Here the CDR3 DNA reads TGTGCCAGCAGTGAATACCAAAACCGACTTAAGCAGTTCTTC. The rearrangement links TRBV25-1 to TRBJ2-1, with D hard to call. V lost 0 bases and J lost 11, with 14 bases in between. The CDR3 contains 14 residues. The germline V gene has CDR1 MGHDK and CDR2 SYGVNS. Full variable domain (outside the CDR3, taken from reference TRBV25-1 and TRBJ2-1): EADIYQTPRYLVIGTGKKITLECSQTMGHDKMYWYQQDPGMELHLIHYSYGVNSTEKGDLSSESTVSRIRTEHFPLTLESARPSHTSQYLCASSEYQNRLKQFFGPGTRLTVL.

The V call is TRBV19, the J call TRBJ1-2, with 8 bases aligning to TRBD1. This CDR3 has 15 residues. The ends lost 7 bases at V and 4 bases at J; junction bases unmatched: 11. From germline, CDR1 is LNHDA and CDR2 SQIVND (reference sequence). CDR3 region: CASTQIGQGSYGYTF. The CDR3 DNA follows: TGTGCCAGTACCCAGATAGGACAGGGTAGCTATGGCTACACCTTC.

The J gene is TRBJ1-2, the V gene TRBV30, with a tentative D call TRBD1 (6 bases). The germline V gene encodes CDR1 GTSNPN and CDR2 SVGIG (reference sequence). V lost 4 bases and J 6 bases, leaving 18 bases between the germline ends. The CDR3 sequence is 14 residues long. CDR3 region: CAWTLGAGSDGYTF. The CDR3, as DNA: TGTGCCTGGACCCTGGGGGCAGGGAGCGATGGCTACACCTTC. The full variable domain, with the rest looked up from reference TRBV30 and TRBJ1-2, is SQTIHQWPATLVQPVGSPLSLECTVEGTSNPNLYWYRQAAGRGLQLLFYSVGIGQISSEVPQNLSASRPQDRQFILSSKKLLLSDSGFYLCAWTLGAGSDGYTFGSGTRLTVV.

The chain combines TRBV5-1 with TRBJ2-5, with a weak D call TRBD1 (5 bases). V was clipped by 4 bases and J by 1 base, with 8 bases between them. Germline lookup yields CDR1 SGHRS and CDR2 YFSETQ. The CDR3 contains 13 residues. CDR3 nucleotides: TGCGCCAGCAGCCAGGGCACCCAAGAGACCCAGTACTTC. Translation gives CASSQGTQETQYF. The full variable domain, in which reference TRBV5-1 and TRBJ2-5 provide the parts outside the CDR3, is KAGVTQTPRYLIKTRGQQVTLSCSPISGHRSVSWYQQTPGQGLQFLFEYFSETQRNKGNFPGRFSGRQFSNSRSEMNVSTLELGDSALYLCASSQGTQETQYFGPGTRLLVL.

The rearrangement joins TRBV7-6 to TRBJ2-7, with 10 bases identical to TRBD1. This CDR3 has 15 residues. V shed 1 base, J shed 3 bases, and the junction held 3 bases outside the gene matches. Germline V gene data show CDR1 as SGHVS and CDR2 as FNYEAQ. The CDR3 protein is CASSLEGQGFYEQYF. The CDR3 nucleotides read TGTGCCAGCAGCTTAGAGGGACAGGGGTTCTACGAGCAGTACTTC. Full variable domain (remainder filled in from reference TRBV7-6 and TRBJ2-7): GAGVSQSPRYKVTKRGQDVALRCDPISGHVSLYWYRQALGQGPEFLTYFNYEAQQDKSGLPNDRFSAERPEGSISTLTIQRTEQRDSAMYRCASSLEGQGFYEQYFGPGTRLTVT.

The chain joins TRBV10-1 to TRBJ2-7, with TRBD1 matching over 8 bases. The CDR3 spans 15 residues. The V segment lost 3 bases and the J segment 0 bases; nucleotides outside the gene matches: 4. CDR1 is WNHNN, CDR2 SYGVQD, per germline (reference sequence). The CDR3 region is CASSDQGAGSYEQYF. CDR3 nucleotide sequence: TGCGCCAGCAGTGATCAGGGGGCAGGCTCCTACGAGCAGTACTTC.

A single count supports this clone. This chain links TRBV29-1 with TRBJ1-1; D not certain. V was pared by 0 bases and J by 4 bases, with 6 bases between. The CDR3 has 12 residues. Germline CDR1 and CDR2: SQVTM and ANQGSEA. CDR3 coding DNA: TGCAGCGTTGAAGATCGAGGCACTGAAGCTTTCTTT. This codes for CSVEDRGTEAFF.

The rearrangement links TRBV3-1 (or the pseudogene TRBV3-2) to TRBJ2-2; 7 nucleotides line up with TRBD1. The J segment lost 3 bases and the V segment lost 1 base, leaving 5 bases of the junction unmatched. The germline V gene encodes CDR1 LGHDT and CDR2 YNNKEL (reference sequence). The CDR3 loop spans 16 amino acids. CDR3 DNA: TGTGCCAGCAGCCAAGTGGGACAGAGAGACACCGGGGAGCTGTTTTTT. Translating it yields CASSQVGQRDTGELFF.

This clone was seen only a few times. The chain has TRBV3-1 (or the pseudogene TRBV3-2) and TRBJ2-1; 7 nucleotides line up with TRBD1. Per the germline V gene, CDR1 is LGHDT and CDR2 is YNNKEL (reference sequence). The CDR3 is 14 amino acids. The ends lost 3 bases at V and 6 bases at J; junction bases unmatched: 5. CDR3: CASSQGTGANEQFF. In DNA, the CDR3 is TGTGCCAGCAGCCAGGGTACAGGGGCCAATGAGCAGTTCTTC.

The chain is built from TRBV3-1 (or the pseudogene TRBV3-2) and TRBJ2-5, with 9 bases fitting TRBD1. The germline V gene has CDR1 LGHDT and CDR2 YNNKEL (reference sequence). The CDR3 spans 15 residues. The V and J ends lost 7 bases and 2 bases, in that order; junction bases with no gene match: 8. The CDR3 loop reads CASTPGTGNQETQYF. CDR3 sequence (DNA): TGTGCCAGCACCCCCGGGACAGGGAATCAAGAGACCCAGTACTTC.

The V gene is TRBV7-3, the J gene TRBJ2-1; D call uncertain. The CDR3 is made up of 16 amino acids. Germline CDR1 SGHTA, CDR2 FQGTGA. V shed 0 bases and J shed 2 bases, with 11 bases lying between them. In DNA form, the CDR3 reads TGTGCCAGCAGCTTAACTTCCAGCGAGGCCTACAATGAGCAGTTCTTC. Amino acid sequence: CASSLTSSEAYNEQFF. Looking up the rest from reference TRBV7-3 and TRBJ2-1 gives the full variable domain: GAGVSQTPSNKVTEKGKYVELRCDPISGHTALYWYRQSLGQGPEFLIYFQGTGAADDSGLPNDRFFAVRPEGSVSTLKIQRTERGDSAVYLCASSLTSSEAYNEQFFGPGTRLTVL.

In this sample, this clone turned up a few times. DNA of the CDR3: TGTGCCAGCAGTGTGAGTAGGCCCGGGGGTCAGCCCCAGCATTTT. Its translation: CASSVSRPGGQPQHF. The chain couples TRBV2 to TRBJ1-5; maybe TRBD1 (5 bases). In germline, CDR1 is SNHLY, CDR2 FYNNEI. The CDR3 is 15 amino acids. V shed 4 bases and J shed 6 bases, with 16 bases lying between them.

The genes are TRBV6-1 and TRBJ2-1, with 9 bases that match TRBD1. The CDR3 loop spans 15 amino acids. CDR1 and CDR2 from the germline V gene are MNHNS and SASEGT. V gave up 3 bases and J gave up 8 bases; unmatched junction bases: 8. The CDR3 DNA reads as TGTGCCAGCAGTGAGCGGGGGACAGGGAGGCATGAGCAGTTCTTC. Translating gives CASSERGTGRHEQFF.

The rearrangement links TRBV7-3 to TRBJ2-6, with unresolved D. V was trimmed by 5 bases and J by 0 bases, leaving 8 bases between them. The CDR3 has 15 amino acids. CDR1 is SGHTA, CDR2 FQGTGA, per germline. The CDR3, as DNA: TGTGCCAGCAGCCCACTGAGCTCTGGGGCCAACGTCCTGACTTTC. This translates into CASSPLSSGANVLTF.

This clone was detected once. The chain recombines TRBV3-1 (or the pseudogene TRBV3-2) with TRBJ1-1; 10 bases fit TRBD1. Germline CDR1 is LGHDT and CDR2 is YNNKEL (reference sequence). The CDR3 sequence is 15 residues long. Trimming took 4 bases from V and 4 from J; bases not matched to a gene: 6. In nucleotides, the CDR3 is TGTGCCAGCAGCCTCCGACAGGGGGCCGTCACTGAAGCTTTCTTT. Amino acid sequence: CASSLRQGAVTEAFF.

V and J are TRBV25-1 and TRBJ1-5; 9 bases are shared with TRBD1. V dropped 0 bases and J dropped 0; count of bases not matched to a gene: 6. In germline, CDR1 is MGHDK, CDR2 SYGVNS. This CDR3 is built from 18 residues. The CDR3 protein is CASSEYQTGGYSNQPQHF. The CDR3 DNA reads TGTGCCAGCAGTGAATATCAGACAGGGGGATATAGCAATCAGCCCCAGCATTTT. The whole variable domain, filled in from reference TRBV25-1 and TRBJ1-5, reads EADIYQTPRYLVIGTGKKITLECSQTMGHDKMYWYQQDPGMELHLIHYSYGVNSTEKGDLSSESTVSRIRTEHFPLTLESARPSHTSQYLCASSEYQTGGYSNQPQHFGDGTRLSIL.

The chain employs TRBV6-5 and TRBJ1-2; the D gene is possibly TRBD1 (5 bases). The CDR3 is 15 amino acids. The V and J ends lost 2 bases and 2 bases respectively, with 12 bases between them. CDR1 and CDR2 (germline): MNHEY, SVGAGI. The CDR3 bases are TGTGCCAGCAGTTACCGGCAGGGTGCAAACTATGGCTACACCTTC. Protein product: CASSYRQGANYGYTF.

V gene TRBV5-5 combines with J gene TRBJ2-7; D is ambiguous. In germline, CDR1 is SGHKS, CDR2 YYEKEE (reference sequence). With 6 bases removed from V and 3 bases from J, the gap between germline ends came to 16 bases. CDR3 length equals 14 residues. The CDR3 region is CASTLGTEYYEQYF. CDR3 nucleotides: TGTGCCAGCACCCTAGGCACCGAATACTACGAGCAGTACTTC. The full variable domain, rest sourced from reference TRBV5-5 and TRBJ2-7, is DAGVTQSPTHLIKTRGQQVTLRCSPISGHKSVSWYQQVLGQGPQFIFQYYEKEERGRGNFPDRFSARQFPNYSSELNVNALLLGDSALYLCASTLGTEYYEQYFGPGTRLTVT.

The rearrangement uses TRBV7-8 and TRBJ2-2; TRBD2 matches 9 bases. Trimming removed 1 base from V and 4 bases from J; junction bases left unmatched: 7. The germline CDR1 and CDR2 sequences are SGHVS and FQNEAQ. The CDR3 consists of 17 residues. CDR3 nucleotide sequence: TGTGCCAGCAGCTTAGTCCCTAGCGGGGATCTCACCGGGGAGCTGTTTTTT. Its translation: CASSLVPSGDLTGELFF.

Concerning this clone: Other DNA sequences of this sample code for an identical CDR3. The gene calls are TRBV19 and TRBJ1-2; 8 nucleotides align to TRBD1. Trimming took 5 bases from V and 3 from J; bases not matched to a gene: 2. CDR1 LNHDA and CDR2 SQIVND come from the germline V gene (reference sequence). The CDR3 spans 13 residues. The CDR3 region has the DNA TGTGCCAGTAGTGCGGACAGGGACTATGGCTACACCTTC. This sequence encodes CASSADRDYGYTF.

CDR3 sequence reads: CASSELSYEQYF. The CDR3 DNA reads TGTGCCAGCAGTGAACTATCTTACGAGCAGTACTTC. The chain couples TRBV2 to TRBJ2-7; no clear D gene. This CDR3 comprises 12 residues. V shed 2 bases and J shed 4 bases, with 6 bases lying between them. CDR1 SNHLY and CDR2 FYNNEI come from the germline V gene.

This chain uses TRBV12-3 or TRBV12-4 with TRBJ1-2; D might be TRBD1 (5 bases). CDR3 length: 13 amino acids. V was trimmed by 6 bases and J by 5 bases, leaving 13 bases between them. DNA for the CDR3: TGTGCCAGCAGCAACCGACAGTGGTATGGCTACACCTTC. Amino acids: CASSNRQWYGYTF.